This T cell receptor (beta chain) was recovered during a study of Graves' ophthalmopathy and Graves' hyperthyroidism. Study observations and caveats: Also, most clonotypes expanded in the thyroid above 0.001 frequency appeared in blood. Ophthalmopathy progression predictions by the model showed 72.22% specificity and 70.59% sensitivity.

Ophthalmopathy donors' eye disease showed moderate-to-severe activity, CAS of at least 3, NOSPECS of at least 4 and duration under 3 months. The authors diagnosed from clinical symptoms, serum thyroxine, TRAb, thyroid ultrasound and orbital computed tomography. This CDR3 has 16 amino acids. Unmatched junction bases numbered 4, after V lost 5 bases and J lost 3 bases. Germline lookup yields CDR1 SEHNR and CDR2 FQNEAQ (reference sequence). From RNA, the CDR3 regions of TCR beta chains were amplified and sequenced. HTBI-primed RT-PCR formed the first round, and a multiplex PCR formed the second. TCRdb fed the multiplex PCR reads into MiXCR, producing one record per CDR3 protein. This table holds about 220,000 distinct CDR3 sequences, roughly 21% found once. At least ten counts were recorded for this clonotype. Its antigen is currently unknown.

Input material: peripheral blood. The sequence came from a woman aged 45-59 years with Graves' ophthalmopathy. This sequence joins TRBV7-9 and TRBJ1-6, with TRBD1 identical over 10 bases. This CDR3 is CASSHRTGGYNSPLHF. CDR3 sequence (DNA): TGTGCCAGCAGCCATCGGACAGGGGGCTATAATTCACCCCTCCACTTT.